This TCR beta chain was sequenced in a study of response to subunit inactivated influenza vaccine. Findings and caveats of the study: After each seasonal influenza vaccination, few new T cells are recruited, the authors suggested.

Trimming took off 4 bases at V and 4 bases at J, with 8 bases between the two ends. Germline V lookup: CDR1 MDHEN, CDR2 SYDVKM. The CDR3 consists of 12 residues. TCRdb independently ran MiXCR on the RT-PCR reads; one entry per CDR3 protein. The sample lists 400,000 to 550,000 distinct CDR3 sequences, less than 30% seen once, with 1.5% to 2% in the top ten. This clonotype was found a few times. Its matching antigen is unknown. The rearrangement uses TRBV28 and TRBJ2-7; D might be TRBD2 (5 bases). This sample comprised CD4+ T cells sorted from PBMCs, obtained roughly 5 days after vaccination. The clonotype was recovered from a man in his fifties or sixties who received an inactivated influenza vaccine. The CDR3 DNA sequence: TGTGCCAGCAGTTCGGGGAAGTACGAGCAGTACTTC. Encoded protein: CASSSGKYEQYF.